This record concerns one T cell receptor (beta chain) sequence. Sequenced by immunoSEQ multiplex PCR; TCRdb stores in-frame clones only, minus some. The sample holds fewer than 3,500 clones, under 80% seen once. The data originate from a study of preoperative IRX-2 immunotherapy in early breast cancer. Treatment described: preoperative locoregional IRX-2 cytokine immunotherapy. Patients received preoperative, locoregional IRX-2 cytokine immunotherapy in a phase Ib study. The receptor was isolated from a human donor with breast cancer. The sequencing used tumor tissue, collected before IRX-2 immunotherapy.

CDR3: CAIKKEVQETQYF. In DNA, the CDR3 is TGTGCCATCAAAAAGGAGGTCCAAGAGACCCAGTACTTC. This chain connects TRBV6-8 to TRBJ2-5; possible D gene TRBD2, 5 bases. Germline CDR1 reads MNHGY; CDR2 reads SAAAGT. Between the trimmed V and J ends, which lost 10 bases and 1 base, there was a span of 13 bases. The CDR3 sequence is 13 residues long.